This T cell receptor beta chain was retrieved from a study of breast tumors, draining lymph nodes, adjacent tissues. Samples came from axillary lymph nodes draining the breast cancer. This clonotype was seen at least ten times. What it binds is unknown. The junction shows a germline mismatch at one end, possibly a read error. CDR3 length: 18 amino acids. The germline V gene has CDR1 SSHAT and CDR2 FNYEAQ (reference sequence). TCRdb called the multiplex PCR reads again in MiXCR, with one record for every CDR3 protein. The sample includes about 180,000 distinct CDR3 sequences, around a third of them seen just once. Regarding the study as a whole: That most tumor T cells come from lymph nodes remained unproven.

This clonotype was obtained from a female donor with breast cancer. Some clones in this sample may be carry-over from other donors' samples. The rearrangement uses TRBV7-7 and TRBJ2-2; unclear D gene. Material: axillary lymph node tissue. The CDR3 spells CASSLMEIRRANTGELFF. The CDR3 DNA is TGTGCTAGCAGCCTCATGGAAATCCGTCGCGCGAACACCGGGGAGCTGTTTTTT. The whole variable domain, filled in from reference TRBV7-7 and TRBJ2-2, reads GAGVSQSPRYKVTKRGQDVTLRCDPISSHATLYWYQQALGQGPEFLTYFNYEAQPDKSGLPSDRFSAERPEGSISTLTIQRTEQRDSAMYRCASSLMEIRRANTGELFFGEGSRLTVL.